A single T cell receptor beta chain is shown here with its context. This specimen belongs to a study of blood T cell repertoires in COVID-19. Study context: The United States, Italy and Spain supplied acute and convalescent COVID-19 samples.

V lost 5 bases and J lost 3; bases outside the gene matches: 10. In germline, CDR1 is SNHLY, CDR2 FYNNEI. This CDR3 comprises 16 residues. Patients of the Seattle cohort, enrolled during active infection, were followed longitudinally. In the original processing: By means of reference gene primer amplification, nucleated cell counts were estimated. Sequenced by immunoSEQ multiplex PCR; TCRdb stores in-frame clones only, minus some. Clone size and V and J calls were adopted from that table, with D and trimming inferred from the DNA. The sample lists 200,000 to 250,000 clones; more than 75% were seen once.

This chain joins TRBV2 and TRBJ1-5; 7 bases align to TRBD1. The specimen was peripheral blood. This clonotype was sampled from an elderly woman with COVID-19, enrolled during active disease. CDR3 in DNA: TGTGCCAGCAGTAAGGGGCGGGACAGTCCCAATCAGCCCCAGCATTTT. It is translated as CASSKGRDSPNQPQHF.